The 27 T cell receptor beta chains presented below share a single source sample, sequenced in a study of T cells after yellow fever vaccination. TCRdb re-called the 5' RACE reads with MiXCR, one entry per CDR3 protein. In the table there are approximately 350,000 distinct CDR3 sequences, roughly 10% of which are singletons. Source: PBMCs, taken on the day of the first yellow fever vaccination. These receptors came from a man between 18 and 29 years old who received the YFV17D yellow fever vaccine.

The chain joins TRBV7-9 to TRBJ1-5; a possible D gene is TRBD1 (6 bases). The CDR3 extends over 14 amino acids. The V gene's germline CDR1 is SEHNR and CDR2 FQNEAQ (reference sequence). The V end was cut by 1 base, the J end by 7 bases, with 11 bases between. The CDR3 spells CASSLGTARQPQHF. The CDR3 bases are TGTGCCAGCAGCTTAGGGACAGCACGCCAGCCCCAGCATTTT. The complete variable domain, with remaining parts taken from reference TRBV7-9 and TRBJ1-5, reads DTGVSQNPRHKITKRGQNVTFRCDPISEHNRLYWYRQTLGQGPEFLTYFQNEAQLEKSRLLSDRFSAERPKGSFSTLEIQRTEQGDSAMYLCASSLGTARQPQHFGDGTRLSIL.

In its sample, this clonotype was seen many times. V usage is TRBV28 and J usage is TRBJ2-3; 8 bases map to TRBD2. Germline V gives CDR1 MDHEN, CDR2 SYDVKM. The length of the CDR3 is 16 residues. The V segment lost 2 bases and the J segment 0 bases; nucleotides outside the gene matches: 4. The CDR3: CASSLLGGGSTDTQYF. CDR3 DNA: TGTGCCAGCAGTTTACTGGGCGGGGGGAGCACAGATACGCAGTATTTT.

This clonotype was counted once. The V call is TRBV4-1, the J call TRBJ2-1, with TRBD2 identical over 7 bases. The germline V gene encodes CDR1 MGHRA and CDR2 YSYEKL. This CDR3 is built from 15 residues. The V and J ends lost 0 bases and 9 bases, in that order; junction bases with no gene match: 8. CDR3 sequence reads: CASSQEGLAAVEQFF. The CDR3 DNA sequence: TGCGCCAGCAGCCAAGAAGGTCTAGCGGCGGTTGAGCAGTTCTTC.

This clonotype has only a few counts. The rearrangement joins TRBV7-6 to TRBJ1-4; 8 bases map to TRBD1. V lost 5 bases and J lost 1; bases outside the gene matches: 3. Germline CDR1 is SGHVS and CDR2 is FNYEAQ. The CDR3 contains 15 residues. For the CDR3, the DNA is TGTGCCAGCAGCGTAGACAGGGGAACTAATGAAAAACTGTTTTTT. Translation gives CASSVDRGTNEKLFF.

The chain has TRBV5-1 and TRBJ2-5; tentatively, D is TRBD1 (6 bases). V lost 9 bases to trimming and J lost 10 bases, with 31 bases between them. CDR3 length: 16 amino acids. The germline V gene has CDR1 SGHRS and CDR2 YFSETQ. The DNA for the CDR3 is TGCGCCACCAAGACGGGATTACAGGGCCCTCGAAACGACCAGTACTTC. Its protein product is CATKTGLQGPRNDQYF.

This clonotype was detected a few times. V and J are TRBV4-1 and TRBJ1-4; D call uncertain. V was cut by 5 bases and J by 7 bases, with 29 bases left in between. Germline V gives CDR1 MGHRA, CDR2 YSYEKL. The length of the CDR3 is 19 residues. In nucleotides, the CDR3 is TGCGCCAGCAGCACCCGCCAGGCTCCAAGATTGGTTTTGGGTGAAAAACTGTTTTTT. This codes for CASSTRQAPRLVLGEKLFF.

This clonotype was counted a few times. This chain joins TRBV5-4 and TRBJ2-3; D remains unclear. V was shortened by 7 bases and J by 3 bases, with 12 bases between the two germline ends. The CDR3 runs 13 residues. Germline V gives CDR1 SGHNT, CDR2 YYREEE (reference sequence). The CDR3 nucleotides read TGTGCCAGCCGCTCCACAAGAACAGATACGCAGTATTTT. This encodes CASRSTRTDTQYF.

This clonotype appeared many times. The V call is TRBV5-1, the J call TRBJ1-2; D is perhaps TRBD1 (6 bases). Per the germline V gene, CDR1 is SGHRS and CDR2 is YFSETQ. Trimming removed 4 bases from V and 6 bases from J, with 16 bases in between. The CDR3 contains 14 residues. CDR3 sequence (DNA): TGCGCCAGCAGCCCGGGACAAGAGAAACATGGCTACACCTTC. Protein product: CASSPGQEKHGYTF.

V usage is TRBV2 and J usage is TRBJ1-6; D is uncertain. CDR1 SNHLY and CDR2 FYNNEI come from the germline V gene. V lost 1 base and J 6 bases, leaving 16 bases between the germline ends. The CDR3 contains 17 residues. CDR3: CASSEEVRSKSNSPLHF. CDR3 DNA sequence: TGTGCCAGCAGTGAAGAGGTCAGGAGTAAAAGTAATTCACCCCTCCACTTT.

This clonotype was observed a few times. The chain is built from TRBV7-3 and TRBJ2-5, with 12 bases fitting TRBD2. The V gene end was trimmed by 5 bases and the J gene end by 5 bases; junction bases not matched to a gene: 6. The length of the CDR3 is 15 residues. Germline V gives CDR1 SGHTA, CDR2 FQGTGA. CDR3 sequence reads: CASSPSGGAWETQYF. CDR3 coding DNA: TGTGCCAGCAGCCCTAGCGGGGGGGCTTGGGAGACCCAGTACTTC.

The CDR3 is CASKASASYNEQFF. CDR3 sequence (DNA): TGTGCCAGCAAAGCGTCGGCCTCCTACAATGAGCAGTTCTTC. The V and J genes are TRBV6-1 and TRBJ2-1; D call uncertain. This CDR3 spans 14 amino acids. The V and J ends lost 7 bases and 0 bases respectively, with 10 bases between them. The germline V gene has CDR1 MNHNS and CDR2 SASEGT.

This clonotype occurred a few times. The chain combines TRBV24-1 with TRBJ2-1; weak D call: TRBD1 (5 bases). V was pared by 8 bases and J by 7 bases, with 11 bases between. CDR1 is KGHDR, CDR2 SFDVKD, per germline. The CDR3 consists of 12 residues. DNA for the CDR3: TGTGCCACCATTGCAGGGTCGAATGAGCAGTTCTTC. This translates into CATIAGSNEQFF.

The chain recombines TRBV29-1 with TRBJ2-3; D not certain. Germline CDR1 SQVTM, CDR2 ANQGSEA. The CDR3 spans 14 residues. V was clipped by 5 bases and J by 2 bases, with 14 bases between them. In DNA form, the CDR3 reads TGCAGCGTTTTGGCTAGGAATCCCACAGATACGCAGTATTTT. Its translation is CSVLARNPTDTQYF.

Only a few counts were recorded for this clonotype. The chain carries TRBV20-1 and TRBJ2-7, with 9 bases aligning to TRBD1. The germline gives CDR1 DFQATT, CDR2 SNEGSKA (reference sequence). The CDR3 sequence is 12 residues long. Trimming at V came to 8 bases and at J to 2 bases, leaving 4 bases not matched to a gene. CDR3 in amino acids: CSLRQGAYEQYF. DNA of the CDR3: TGCAGTCTCCGACAGGGGGCCTACGAGCAGTACTTC.

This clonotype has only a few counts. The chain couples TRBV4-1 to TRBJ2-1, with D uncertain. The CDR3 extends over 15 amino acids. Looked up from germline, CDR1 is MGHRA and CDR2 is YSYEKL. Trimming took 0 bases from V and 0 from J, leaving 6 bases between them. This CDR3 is CASSQDEPSYNEQFF. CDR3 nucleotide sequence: TGCGCCAGCAGCCAAGATGAGCCCTCCTACAATGAGCAGTTCTTC.

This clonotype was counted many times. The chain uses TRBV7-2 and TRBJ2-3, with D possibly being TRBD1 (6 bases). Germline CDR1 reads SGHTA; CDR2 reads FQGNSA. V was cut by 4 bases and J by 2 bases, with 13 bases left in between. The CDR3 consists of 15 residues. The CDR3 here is CASSYTRDNTDTQYF. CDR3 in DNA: TGTGCCAGCAGCTACACCAGGGACAACACAGATACGCAGTATTTT.

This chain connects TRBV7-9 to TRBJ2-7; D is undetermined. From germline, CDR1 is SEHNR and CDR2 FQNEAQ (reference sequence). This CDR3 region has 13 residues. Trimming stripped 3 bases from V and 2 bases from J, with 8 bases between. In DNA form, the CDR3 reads TGTGCCAGCAGCTTTCGTCCAGCCTACGAGCAGTACTTC. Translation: CASSFRPAYEQYF. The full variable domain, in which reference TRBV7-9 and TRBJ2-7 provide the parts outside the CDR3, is DTGVSQNPRHKITKRGQNVTFRCDPISEHNRLYWYRQTLGQGPEFLTYFQNEAQLEKSRLLSDRFSAERPKGSFSTLEIQRTEQGDSAMYLCASSFRPAYEQYFGPGTRLTVT.

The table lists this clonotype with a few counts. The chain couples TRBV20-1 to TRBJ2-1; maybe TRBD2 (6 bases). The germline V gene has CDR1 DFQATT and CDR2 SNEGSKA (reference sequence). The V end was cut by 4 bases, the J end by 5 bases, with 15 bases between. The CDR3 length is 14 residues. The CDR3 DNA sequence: TGCAGTGCTACCCTCGTTAGCGGTGACAATGAGCAGTTCTTC. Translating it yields CSATLVSGDNEQFF.

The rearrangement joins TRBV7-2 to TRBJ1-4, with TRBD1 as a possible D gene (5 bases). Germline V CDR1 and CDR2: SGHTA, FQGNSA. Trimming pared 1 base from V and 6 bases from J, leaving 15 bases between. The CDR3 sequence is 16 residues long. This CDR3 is CASSLGSRGGYEKLFF. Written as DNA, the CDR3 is TGTGCCAGCAGCTTAGGCTCGAGGGGCGGGTATGAAAAACTGTTTTTT.

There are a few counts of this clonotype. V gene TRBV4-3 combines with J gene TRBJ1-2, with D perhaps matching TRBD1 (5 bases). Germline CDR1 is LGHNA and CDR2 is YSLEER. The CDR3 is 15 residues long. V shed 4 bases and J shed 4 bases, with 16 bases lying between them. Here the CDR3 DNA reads TGCGCCAGCAGCCTTACGCGACAGTACTCCTATGGCTACACCTTC. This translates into CASSLTRQYSYGYTF.

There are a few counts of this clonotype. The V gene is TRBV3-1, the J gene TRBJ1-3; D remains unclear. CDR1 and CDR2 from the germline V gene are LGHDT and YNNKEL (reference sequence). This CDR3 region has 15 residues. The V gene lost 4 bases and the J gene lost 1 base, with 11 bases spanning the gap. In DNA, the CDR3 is TGTGCCAGCAGCCGCGCCTGGGTTTCTGGAAACACCATATATTTT. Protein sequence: CASSRAWVSGNTIYF.

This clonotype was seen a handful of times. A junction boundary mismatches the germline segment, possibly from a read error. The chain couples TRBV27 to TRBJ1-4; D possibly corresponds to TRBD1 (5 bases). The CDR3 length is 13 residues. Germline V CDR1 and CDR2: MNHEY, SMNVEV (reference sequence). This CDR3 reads CTSSPPRGEKLFF. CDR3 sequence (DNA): TGCACCAGCAGTCCCCCCCGGGGGGAAAAACTGTTTTTT.

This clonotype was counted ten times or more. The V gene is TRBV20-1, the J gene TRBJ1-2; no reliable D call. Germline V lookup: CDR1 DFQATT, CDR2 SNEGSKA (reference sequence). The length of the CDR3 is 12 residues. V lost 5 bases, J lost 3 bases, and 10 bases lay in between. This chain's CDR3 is CSAGKRDYGYTF. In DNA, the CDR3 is TGCAGTGCTGGTAAAAGGGACTATGGCTACACCTTC.

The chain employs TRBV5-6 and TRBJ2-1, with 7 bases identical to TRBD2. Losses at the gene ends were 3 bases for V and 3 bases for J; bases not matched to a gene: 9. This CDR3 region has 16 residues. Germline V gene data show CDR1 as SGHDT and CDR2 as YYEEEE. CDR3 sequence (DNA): TGTGCCAGCAGCTCAAATACACGGGGGGACTACAATGAGCAGTTCTTC. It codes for CASSSNTRGDYNEQFF.

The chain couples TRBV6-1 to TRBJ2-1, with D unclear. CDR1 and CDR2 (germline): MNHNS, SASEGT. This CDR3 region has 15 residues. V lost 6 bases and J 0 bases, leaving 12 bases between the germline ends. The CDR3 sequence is CASSVLGNSYNEQFF. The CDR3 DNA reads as TGTGCCAGCAGCGTATTGGGGAACTCCTACAATGAGCAGTTCTTC.

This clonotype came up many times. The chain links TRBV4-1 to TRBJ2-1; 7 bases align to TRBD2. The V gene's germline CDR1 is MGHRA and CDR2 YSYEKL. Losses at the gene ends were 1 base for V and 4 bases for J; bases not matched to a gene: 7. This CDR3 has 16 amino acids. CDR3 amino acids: CASSQVRLAVYNEQFF. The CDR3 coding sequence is TGCGCCAGCAGCCAAGTTAGGCTAGCGGTTTACAATGAGCAGTTCTTC.

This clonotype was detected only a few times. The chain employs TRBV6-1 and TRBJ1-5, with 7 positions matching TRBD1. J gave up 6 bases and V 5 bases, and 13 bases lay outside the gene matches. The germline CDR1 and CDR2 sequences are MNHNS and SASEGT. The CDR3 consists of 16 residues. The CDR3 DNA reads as TGTGCCAGCAGTACCAACAGGGGTTCGTCTAGTCAGCCCCAGCATTTT. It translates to CASSTNRGSSSQPQHF.